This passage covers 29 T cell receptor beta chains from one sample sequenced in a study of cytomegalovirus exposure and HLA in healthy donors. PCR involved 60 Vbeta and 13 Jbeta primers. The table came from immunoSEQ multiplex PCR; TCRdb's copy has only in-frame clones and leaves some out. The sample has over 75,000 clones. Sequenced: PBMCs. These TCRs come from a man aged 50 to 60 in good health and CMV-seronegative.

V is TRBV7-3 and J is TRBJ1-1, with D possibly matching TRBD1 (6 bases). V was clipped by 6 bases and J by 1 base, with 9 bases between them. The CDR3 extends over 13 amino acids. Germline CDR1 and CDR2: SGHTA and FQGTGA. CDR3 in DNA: TGTGCCAGCAGTTCGGGACAGAACACTGAAGCTTTCTTT. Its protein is CASSSGQNTEAFF.

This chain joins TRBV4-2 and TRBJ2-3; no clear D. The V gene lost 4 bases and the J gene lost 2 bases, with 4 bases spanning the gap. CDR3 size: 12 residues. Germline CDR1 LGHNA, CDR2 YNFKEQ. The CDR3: CASSPHTDTQYF. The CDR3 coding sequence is TGTGCCAGCAGCCCCCACACAGATACGCAGTATTTT.

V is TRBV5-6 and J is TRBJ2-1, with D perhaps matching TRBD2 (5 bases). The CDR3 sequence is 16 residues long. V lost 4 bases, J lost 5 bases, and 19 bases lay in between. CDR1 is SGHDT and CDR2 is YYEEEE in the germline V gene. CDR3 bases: TGTGCCAGCAGCGCCCAAACGGGGAAATCCGACAATGAGCAGTTCTTC. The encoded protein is CASSAQTGKSDNEQFF.

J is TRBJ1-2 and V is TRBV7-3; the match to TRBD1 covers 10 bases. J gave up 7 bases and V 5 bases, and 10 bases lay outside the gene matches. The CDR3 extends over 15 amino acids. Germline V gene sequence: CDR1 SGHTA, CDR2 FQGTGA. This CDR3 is CASSPDGTGVSGYTF. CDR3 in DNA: TGTGCCAGCAGCCCCGACGGGACAGGGGTTTCTGGCTACACCTTC.

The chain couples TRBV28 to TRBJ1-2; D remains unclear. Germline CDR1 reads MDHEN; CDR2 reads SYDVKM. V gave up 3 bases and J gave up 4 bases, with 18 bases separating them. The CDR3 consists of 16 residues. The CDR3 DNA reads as TGTGCCAGCAGTTTTGTACAAACAGACACTCGCTATGGCTACACCTTC. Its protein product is CASSFVQTDTRYGYTF.

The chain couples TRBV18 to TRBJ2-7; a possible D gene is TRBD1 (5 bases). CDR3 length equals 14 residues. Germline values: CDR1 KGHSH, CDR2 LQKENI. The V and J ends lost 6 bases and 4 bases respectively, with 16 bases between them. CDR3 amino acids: CASSPGTGSYEQYF. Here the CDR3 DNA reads TGTGCCAGCTCCCCGGGCACAGGATCGTACGAGCAGTACTTC.

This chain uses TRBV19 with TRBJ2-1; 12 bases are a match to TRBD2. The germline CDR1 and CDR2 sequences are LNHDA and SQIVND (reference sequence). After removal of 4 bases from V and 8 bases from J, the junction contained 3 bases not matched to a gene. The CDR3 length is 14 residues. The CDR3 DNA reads TGTGCCAGTAGTAGACTAGCGGGGGCTCATGAGCAGTTCTTC. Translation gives CASSRLAGAHEQFF.

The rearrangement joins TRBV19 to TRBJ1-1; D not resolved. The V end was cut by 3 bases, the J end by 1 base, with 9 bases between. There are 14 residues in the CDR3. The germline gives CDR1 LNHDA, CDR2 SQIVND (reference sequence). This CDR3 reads CASSMRATNTEAFF. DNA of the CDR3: TGTGCCAGTAGTATGCGGGCTACGAACACTGAAGCTTTCTTT.

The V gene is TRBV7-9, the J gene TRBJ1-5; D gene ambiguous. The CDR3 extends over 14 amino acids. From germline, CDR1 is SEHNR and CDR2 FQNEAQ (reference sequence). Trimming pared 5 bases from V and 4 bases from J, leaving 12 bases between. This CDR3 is CASSPVGGNQPQHF. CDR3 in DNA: TGTGCCAGCAGCCCAGTGGGAGGAAATCAGCCCCAGCATTTT. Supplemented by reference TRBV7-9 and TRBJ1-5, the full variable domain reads DTGVSQNPRHKITKRGQNVTFRCDPISEHNRLYWYRQTLGQGPEFLTYFQNEAQLEKSRLLSDRFSAERPKGSFSTLEIQRTEQGDSAMYLCASSPVGGNQPQHFGDGTRLSIL.

Written as DNA, the CDR3 is TGTGCCAGCAGTAAACGGACAGGGGCGCACTACGAGCAGTACTTC. Translation gives CASSKRTGAHYEQYF. The chain joins TRBV28 to TRBJ2-5, with 9 positions matching TRBD1. The J call is doubtful: the DNA matches TRBJ2-7 better. Germline V CDR1 and CDR2: MDHEN, SYDVKM. This CDR3 is built from 15 residues.

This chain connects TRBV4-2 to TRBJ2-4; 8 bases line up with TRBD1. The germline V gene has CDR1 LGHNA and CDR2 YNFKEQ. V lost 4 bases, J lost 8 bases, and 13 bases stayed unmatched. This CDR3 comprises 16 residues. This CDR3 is CASSPITGQGWDIQYF. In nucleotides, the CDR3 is TGTGCCAGCAGCCCTATAACAGGACAGGGTTGGGACATTCAGTACTTC.

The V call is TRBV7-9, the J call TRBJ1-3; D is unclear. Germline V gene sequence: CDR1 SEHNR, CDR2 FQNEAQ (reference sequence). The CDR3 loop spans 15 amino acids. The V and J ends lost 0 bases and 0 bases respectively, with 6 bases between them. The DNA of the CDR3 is TGTGCCAGCAGCTTAGCCCCGAGCTCTGGAAACACCATATATTTT. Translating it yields CASSLAPSSGNTIYF. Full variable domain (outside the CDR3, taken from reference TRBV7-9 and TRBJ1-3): DTGVSQNPRHKITKRGQNVTFRCDPISEHNRLYWYRQTLGQGPEFLTYFQNEAQLEKSRLLSDRFSAERPKGSFSTLEIQRTEQGDSAMYLCASSLAPSSGNTIYFGEGSWLTVV.

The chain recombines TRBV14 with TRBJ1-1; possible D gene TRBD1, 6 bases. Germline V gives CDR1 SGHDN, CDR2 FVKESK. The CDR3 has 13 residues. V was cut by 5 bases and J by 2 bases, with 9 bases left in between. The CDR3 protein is CASSLDRNTEAFF. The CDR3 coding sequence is TGTGCCAGCAGCTTGGACAGAAACACTGAAGCTTTCTTT.

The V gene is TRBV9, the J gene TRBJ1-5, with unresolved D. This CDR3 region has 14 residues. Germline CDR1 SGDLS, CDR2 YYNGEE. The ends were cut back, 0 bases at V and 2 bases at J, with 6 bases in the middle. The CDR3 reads CASSVGGGNQPQHF. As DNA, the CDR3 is TGTGCCAGCAGCGTAGGGGGAGGCAATCAGCCCCAGCATTTT.

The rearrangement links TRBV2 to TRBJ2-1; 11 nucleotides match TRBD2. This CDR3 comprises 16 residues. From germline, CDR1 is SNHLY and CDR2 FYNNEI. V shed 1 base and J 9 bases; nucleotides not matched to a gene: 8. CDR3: CASSEEVAGGRSEQFF. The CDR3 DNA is TGTGCCAGCAGTGAAGAGGTAGCGGGGGGGCGGAGTGAGCAGTTCTTC.

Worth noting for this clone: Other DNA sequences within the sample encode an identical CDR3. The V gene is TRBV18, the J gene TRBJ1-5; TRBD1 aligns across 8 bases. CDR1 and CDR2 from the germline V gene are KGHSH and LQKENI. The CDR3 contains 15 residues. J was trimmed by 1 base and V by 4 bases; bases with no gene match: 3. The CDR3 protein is CASSRTGSSNQPQHF. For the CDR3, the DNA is TGTGCCAGCTCACGGACAGGGTCGAGCAATCAGCCCCAGCATTTT.

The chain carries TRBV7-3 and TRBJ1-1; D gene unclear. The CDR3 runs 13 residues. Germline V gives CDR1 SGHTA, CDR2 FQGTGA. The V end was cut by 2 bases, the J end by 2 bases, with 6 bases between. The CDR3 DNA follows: TGTGCCAGCAGCTTAGGAGCTAACACTGAAGCTTTCTTT. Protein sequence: CASSLGANTEAFF.

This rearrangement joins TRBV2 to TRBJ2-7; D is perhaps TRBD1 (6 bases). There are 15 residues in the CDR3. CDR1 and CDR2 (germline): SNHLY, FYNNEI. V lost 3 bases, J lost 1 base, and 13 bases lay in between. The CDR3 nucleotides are TGTGCCAGCAGTGATATATGGACAGCTTCCTACGAGCAGTACTTC. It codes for CASSDIWTASYEQYF.

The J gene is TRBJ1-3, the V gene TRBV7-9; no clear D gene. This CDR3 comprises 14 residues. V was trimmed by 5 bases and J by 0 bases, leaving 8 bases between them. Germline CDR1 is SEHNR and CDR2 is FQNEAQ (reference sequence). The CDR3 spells CASSRAGSGNTIYF. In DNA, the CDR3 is TGTGCCAGCAGCCGGGCGGGCTCTGGAAACACCATATATTTT.

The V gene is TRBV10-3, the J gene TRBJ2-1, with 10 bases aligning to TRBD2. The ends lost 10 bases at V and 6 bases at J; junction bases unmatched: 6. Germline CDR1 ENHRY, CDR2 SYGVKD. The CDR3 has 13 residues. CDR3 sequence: CATRGLAPNEQFF. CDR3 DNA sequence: TGTGCCACTAGGGGACTAGCGCCCAATGAGCAGTTCTTC.

CDR3: CASSLVPLVYEQYF. CDR3 DNA: TGTGCCAGCAGCTTAGTCCCCTTAGTCTACGAGCAGTACTTC. The V gene is TRBV7-6, the J gene TRBJ2-7; D is unclear. Per germline, CDR1 SGHVS and CDR2 FNYEAQ. CDR3 length: 14 amino acids. Trimming took 1 base from V and 3 from J, leaving 10 bases between them. Variable domain in full (rest from reference TRBV7-6 and TRBJ2-7): GAGVSQSPRYKVTKRGQDVALRCDPISGHVSLYWYRQALGQGPEFLTYFNYEAQQDKSGLPNDRFSAERPEGSISTLTIQRTEQRDSAMYRCASSLVPLVYEQYFGPGTRLTVT.

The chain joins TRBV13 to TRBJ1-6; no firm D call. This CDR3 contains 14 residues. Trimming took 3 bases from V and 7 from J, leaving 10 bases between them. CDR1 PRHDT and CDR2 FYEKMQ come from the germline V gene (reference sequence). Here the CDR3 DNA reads TGTGCCAGCAGCTTTCGAGTAACGAATTCACCCCTCCACTTT. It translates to CASSFRVTNSPLHF.

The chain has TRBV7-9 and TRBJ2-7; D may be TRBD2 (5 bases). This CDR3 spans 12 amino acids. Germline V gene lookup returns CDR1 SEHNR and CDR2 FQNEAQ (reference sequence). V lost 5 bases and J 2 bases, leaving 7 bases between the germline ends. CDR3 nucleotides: TGTGCCAGCAGCACCGGGACCTACGAGCAGTACTTC. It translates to CASSTGTYEQYF.

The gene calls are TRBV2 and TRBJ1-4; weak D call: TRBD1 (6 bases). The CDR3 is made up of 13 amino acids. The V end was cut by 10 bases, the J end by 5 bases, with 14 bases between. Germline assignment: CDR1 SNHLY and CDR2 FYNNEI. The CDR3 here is CATTRDRNEKLFF. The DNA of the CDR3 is TGTGCCACCACCCGCGACAGGAATGAAAAACTGTTTTTT.

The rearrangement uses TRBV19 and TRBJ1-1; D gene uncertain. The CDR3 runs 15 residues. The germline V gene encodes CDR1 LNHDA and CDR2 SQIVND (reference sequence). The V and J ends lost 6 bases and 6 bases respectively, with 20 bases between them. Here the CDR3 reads CASSQSGSRIPEAFF. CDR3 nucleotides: TGTGCCAGTAGCCAAAGCGGATCTAGGATCCCTGAAGCTTTCTTT.

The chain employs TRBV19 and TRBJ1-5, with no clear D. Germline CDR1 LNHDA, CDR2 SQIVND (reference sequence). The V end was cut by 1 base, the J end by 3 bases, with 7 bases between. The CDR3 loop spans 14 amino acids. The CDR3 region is CASSIVGNNQPQHF. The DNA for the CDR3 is TGTGCCAGTAGTATAGTGGGCAACAATCAGCCCCAGCATTTT. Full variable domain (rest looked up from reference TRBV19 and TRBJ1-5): DGGITQSPKYLFRKEGQNVTLSCEQNLNHDAMYWYRQDPGQGLRLIYYSQIVNDFQKGDIAEGYSVSREKKESFPLTVTSAQKNPTAFYLCASSIVGNNQPQHFGDGTRLSIL.

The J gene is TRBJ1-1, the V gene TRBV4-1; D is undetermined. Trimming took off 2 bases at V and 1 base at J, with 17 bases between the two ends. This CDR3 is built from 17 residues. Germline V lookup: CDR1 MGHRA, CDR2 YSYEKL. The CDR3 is CASSQPSGYGENTEAFF. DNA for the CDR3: TGCGCCAGCAGCCAACCTAGCGGGTACGGGGAGAACACTGAAGCTTTCTTT.

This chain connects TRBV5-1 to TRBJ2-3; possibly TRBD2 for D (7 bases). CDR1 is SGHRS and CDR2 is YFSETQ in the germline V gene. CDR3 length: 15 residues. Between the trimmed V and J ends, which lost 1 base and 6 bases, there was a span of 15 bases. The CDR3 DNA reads TGCGCCAGCAGCTTGACCAACGGGGGGCTGGATACGCAGTATTTT. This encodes CASSLTNGGLDTQYF.

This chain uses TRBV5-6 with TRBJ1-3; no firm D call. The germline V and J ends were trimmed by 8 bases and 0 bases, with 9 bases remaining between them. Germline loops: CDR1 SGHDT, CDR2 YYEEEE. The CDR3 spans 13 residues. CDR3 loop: CASVHSSGNTIYF. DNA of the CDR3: TGTGCCAGTGTACACAGCTCTGGAAACACCATATATTTT.